Listed below are T cell receptor beta chains from one sample, sequenced in a study of cytomegalovirus exposure and HLA in healthy donors. Clones were sequenced by immunoSEQ multiplex PCR, and TCRdb holds only the in-frame ones, with some missing. The sample comprises about 130,000 clones, around four fifths of which are singletons, and around 1.6% rests with the top ten. The sample was PBMCs. These receptors were taken from a female donor in good health and CMV-seronegative. CDR3s include the opening cysteine and the closing phenylalanine or tryptophan. D genes are given only for firm matches. Not all rows give a size; the values are once, few, many and, for expanded clones, a class.

v_call,d_call,j_call,clone_size,cdr3_aa,cdr3_nt
TRBV19,-,TRBJ1-1,-,CASTLRSGTEAFF,TGTGCCAGTACCCTGAGGTCGGGGACTGAAGCTTTCTTT
TRBV7-2,TRBD1,TRBJ2-3,-,CASRAGGDGTDTQYF,TGTGCCAGCAGGGCAGGGGGTGACGGCACAGATACGCAGTATTTT
TRBV5-6,TRBD2,TRBJ2-1,-,CASSPRTSGFYNEQFF,TGTGCCAGCAGCCCTCGGACTAGCGGGTTCTACAATGAGCAGTTCTTC
TRBV28,TRBD1,TRBJ1-2,-,CASASGGYGYTF,TGTGCCAGCGCATCAGGGGGTTATGGCTACACCTTC
TRBV4-1,TRBD2,TRBJ2-7,once,CASSQDRNSGAYEQYF,TGCGCCAGCAGCCAAGATCGAAATAGCGGGGCCTACGAGCAGTACTTC
TRBV29-1,TRBD1,TRBJ2-1,few,CSVARGTGSREQFF,TGCAGCGTTGCGAGGGGGACAGGGTCACGCGAGCAGTTCTTC
TRBV28,-,TRBJ1-4,few,CASSFSLSATNEKLFF,TGTGCCAGCAGTTTTAGCCTCAGTGCAACTAATGAAAAACTGTTTTTT
TRBV5-1,-,TRBJ2-2,-,CASSLAGNSNTGELFF,TGCGCCAGCAGCTTGGCAGGGAATTCGAACACCGGGGAGCTGTTTTTT
TRBV7-9,TRBD2,TRBJ2-7,-,CASSLTSGSAYEQYF,TGTGCCAGCAGCTTAACTAGCGGGAGTGCGTACGAGCAGTACTTC
TRBV19,TRBD1,TRBJ2-5,-,CASSGTGGLQETQYF,TGTGCCAGTAGCGGGACAGGGGGCCTCCAAGAGACCCAGTACTTC
TRBV27,TRBD1,TRBJ1-2,-,CASSPRQGLNYGYTF,TGTGCCAGCAGTCCCCGACAGGGCCTGAACTATGGCTACACCTTC
TRBV7-9,-,TRBJ1-2,-,CASSLRDIGYTF,TGTGCCAGCAGCCTCCGGGACATAGGCTACACCTTC
TRBV6-1,TRBD2,TRBJ2-3,once,CASSLAGFTDTQYF,TGTGCCAGCAGTTTAGCGGGTTTCACAGATACGCAGTATTTT
TRBV13,TRBD1,TRBJ1-2,-,CASSLQGTGGKGYGYTF,TGTGCCAGCAGCCTCCAAGGGACAGGGGGCAAGGGCTATGGCTACACCTTC
TRBV6-5,TRBD1,TRBJ2-7,-,CASSYSGTGRYQQYF,TGTGCCAGCAGTTACTCAGGGACAGGGAGGTATCAGCAGTACTTC
TRBV6-5,TRBD1,TRBJ1-5,-,CASSPGTGRGQPQHF,TGTGCCAGCAGTCCAGGGACAGGGAGGGGGCAGCCCCAGCATTTT
TRBV20-1,-,TRBJ2-5,-,CSAGPRETQYF,TGCAGTGCTGGTCCTCGGGAGACCCAGTACTTC
TRBV7-6,TRBD1,TRBJ2-7,-,CASSLFGQGKDEQYF,TGTGCCAGCAGCCTGTTCGGACAGGGGAAGGACGAGCAGTACTTC
TRBV6-5,-,TRBJ2-2,-,CASKRDPTGELFF,TGTGCCAGCAAGCGTGACCCCACCGGGGAGCTGTTTTTT
TRBV28,-,TRBJ1-1,-,CASSSNYENTEAFF,TGTGCCAGCAGTTCCAACTACGAGAACACTGAAGCTTTCTTT
TRBV5-6,TRBD1,TRBJ1-1,-,CASSRTGWNTEAFF,TGTGCCAGCAGCAGGACAGGGTGGAACACTGAAGCTTTCTTT
TRBV4-2,-,TRBJ2-7,-,CASSQGDNIYEQYF,TGTGCCAGCAGCCAAGGGGACAATATCTACGAGCAGTACTTC
TRBV4-3,-,TRBJ1-1,-,CASSPRVNTEAFF,TGCGCCAGCAGCCCGCGGGTGAACACTGAAGCTTTCTTT
TRBV20-1,-,TRBJ2-3,-,CSARRTDTQYF,TGCAGTGCTCGTAGAACAGATACGCAGTATTTT
TRBV7-2,TRBD1,TRBJ1-1,-,CASSRDSQNTEAFF,TGTGCCAGCAGCCGGGACAGTCAGAACACTGAAGCTTTCTTT
TRBV28,TRBD1,TRBJ1-2,-,CASRRDSNYGYTF,TGTGCCAGCAGAAGGGACAGCAACTATGGCTACACCTTC
TRBV4-3,-,TRBJ2-7,-,CASSQNRGEQYF,TGCGCCAGCAGCCAAAATAGAGGCGAGCAGTACTTC
TRBV2,-,TRBJ2-1,-,CASSVWRFNEQFF,TGTGCCAGCAGTGTCTGGCGGTTCAATGAGCAGTTCTTC
TRBV27,-,TRBJ2-5,-,CASSLSGPETQYF,TGTGCCAGCAGTTTGAGCGGCCCGGAGACCCAGTACTTC
TRBV6-6,TRBD1,TRBJ1-1,-,CASSYSRQGLTEAFF,TGTGCCAGCAGTTACTCGAGACAGGGGTTAACTGAAGCTTTCTTT
TRBV29-1,TRBD1,TRBJ1-2,-,CSVAGTAYGYTF,TGCAGCGTTGCCGGGACAGCTTATGGCTACACCTTC
TRBV11-2,-,TRBJ1-2,-,CASSLESAGAYGYTF,TGTGCCAGCAGCTTAGAGTCGGCAGGGGCCTATGGCTACACCTTC
TRBV7-9,TRBD1,TRBJ1-2,once,CASSARRQDRGLYYGYTF,TGTGCCAGCAGCGCGCGCCGACAGGACAGGGGGCTCTACTATGGCTACACCTTC
TRBV9,-,TRBJ2-1,-,CASSDGQSYNEQFF,TGTGCCAGCAGCGATGGACAGAGTTACAATGAGCAGTTCTTC
TRBV7-8,TRBD2,TRBJ2-7,many,CASSGKGLAGEQYF,TGTGCCAGCAGCGGAAAGGGACTAGCGGGAGAGCAGTACTTC
TRBV7-9,-,TRBJ2-5,-,CASSLDRQGTQYF,TGTGCCAGCAGCTTAGATCGGCAGGGGACCCAGTACTTC
TRBV19,-,TRBJ2-5,few,CASSISHSSQGETQYF,TGTGCCAGTAGTATAAGTCACAGCTCCCAGGGGGAGACCCAGTACTTC
TRBV5-1,TRBD1,TRBJ2-7,-,CASSLRGTGEHEQYF,TGCGCCAGCAGCTTGCGGGGGACAGGGGAACACGAGCAGTACTTC
TRBV27,-,TRBJ1-3,-,CASRGTYSGNTIYF,TGTGCCAGCAGGGGGACATACTCTGGAAACACCATATATTTT
TRBV4-3,-,TRBJ2-6,-,CASSPTGGGAGANVLTF,TGCGCCAGCAGCCCAACTGGAGGGGGCGCTGGGGCCAACGTCCTGACTTTC